What follows are 26 T cell receptor beta chains derived from one specimen sequenced in a study of control samples from healthy donors and cancer patients. The method was immunoSEQ multiplex PCR; TCRdb's version includes in-frame clones alone and lacks a portion of them. The table includes 120,000 or so clones, roughly 91% detected once. Sequenced input: blood. All receptors derive from a man aged 35 to 55 in good health.

This chain uses TRBV13 with TRBJ2-7; maybe TRBD2 (7 bases). The V end lost 7 bases, the J end lost 4 bases, and 17 bases lay between the germline ends. CDR3 length: 14 residues. Germline-derived CDR1 and CDR2 are PRHDT and FYEKMQ (reference sequence). CDR3 sequence: CASTRYRGAYEQYF. Written as DNA, the CDR3 is TGTGCCAGCACCCGGTACCGGGGGGCATACGAGCAGTACTTC.

The V and J genes are TRBV12-3 or TRBV12-4 and TRBJ1-1; D possibly corresponds to TRBD1 (5 bases). V lost 4 bases, J lost 7 bases, and 13 bases lay in between. The CDR3 is 13 residues long. The CDR3 spells CASSSWGLFEAFF. DNA for the CDR3: TGTGCCAGCAGTTCATGGGGACTCTTTGAAGCTTTCTTT.

With respect to this clone: The sample contains more than one DNA sequence encoding this CDR3. The rearrangement links TRBV7-9 to TRBJ1-1; perhaps TRBD1 as D (5 bases). CDR3 length: 15 residues. The V and J ends lost 5 bases and 0 bases respectively, with 13 bases between them. Germline V CDR1 and CDR2: SEHNR, FQNEAQ (reference sequence). In DNA form, the CDR3 reads TGTGCCAGCAGCCTGGGGCAGGGAATGAACACTGAAGCTTTCTTT. Protein sequence: CASSLGQGMNTEAFF.

The table lists this clone with a count of one. The gene calls are TRBV29-1 and TRBJ1-1; D perhaps matches TRBD1 (5 bases). Looked up from germline, CDR1 is SQVTM and CDR2 is ANQGSEA. The CDR3 runs 14 residues. V was shortened by 3 bases and J by 0 bases, with 11 bases between the two germline ends. CDR3 region: CSVDPQGVNTEAFF. The CDR3 nucleotides read TGCAGCGTTGACCCCCAGGGCGTGAACACTGAAGCTTTCTTT.

The V gene is TRBV7-2, the J gene TRBJ1-1; D remains ambiguous. Germline CDR1 reads SGHTA; CDR2 reads FQGNSA. V lost 2 bases to trimming and J lost 2 bases, with 9 bases between them. CDR3 length equals 14 residues. CDR3 loop: CASSLHGPNTEAFF. CDR3 nucleotides: TGTGCCAGCAGCTTACACGGACCAAACACTGAAGCTTTCTTT. Combining the CDR3 with reference TRBV7-2 and TRBJ1-1 gives the whole variable domain GAGVSQSPSNKVTEKGKDVELRCDPISGHTALYWYRQSLGQGLEFLIYFQGNSAPDKSGLPSDRFSAERTGGSVSTLTIQRTQQEDSAVYLCASSLHGPNTEAFFGQGTRLTVV.

This chain uses TRBV4-3 with TRBJ2-5; D is uncertain. Trimming took 0 bases from V and 10 from J, leaving 18 bases between them. This CDR3 is built from 15 residues. Germline CDR1 and CDR2: LGHNA and YSLEER. CDR3 nucleotide sequence: TGCGCCAGCAGCCAAGAGATAACTCCGGGTGATATCCAGTACTTC. It is translated as CASSQEITPGDIQYF.

V is TRBV6-4 and J is TRBJ2-6; possibly TRBD1 for D (5 bases). The germline gives CDR1 MRHNA, CDR2 SNTAGT. The CDR3 covers 16 residues. V was cut by 0 bases and J by 0 bases, with 6 bases left in between. The CDR3 protein is CASSDSGHSGANVLTF. DNA for the CDR3: TGTGCCAGCAGTGACTCCGGACACTCTGGGGCCAACGTCCTGACTTTC.

The gene calls are TRBV5-1 and TRBJ1-4; D is unresolved. Germline lookup yields CDR1 SGHRS and CDR2 YFSETQ. V dropped 3 bases and J dropped 5 bases, with 8 bases sitting between them. The CDR3 has 13 residues. CDR3 nucleotides: TGCGCCAGCAGCTCCATGGGGAATGAAAAACTGTTTTTT. This sequence encodes CASSSMGNEKLFF.

The gene calls are TRBV2 and TRBJ2-2; unclear D gene. The CDR3 runs 12 residues. The V end was cut by 1 base, the J end by 5 bases, with 2 bases between. The germline CDR1 and CDR2 sequences are SNHLY and FYNNEI. CDR3 nucleotide sequence: TGTGCCAGCAGTGAAGGGACCGGGGAGCTGTTTTTT. Translating it yields CASSEGTGELFF.

The chain has TRBV6-1 and TRBJ1-1; D is ambiguous. CDR3 length: 13 residues. CDR1 is MNHNS, CDR2 SASEGT, per germline. V was clipped by 5 bases and J by 1 base, with 8 bases between them. The CDR3 sequence: CASSQVRNTEAFF. The CDR3 nucleotides read TGTGCCAGCAGTCAAGTGAGGAACACTGAAGCTTTCTTT.

This chain links TRBV18 with TRBJ2-7; either TRBD1 or TRBD2 may supply D (5 bases each). This CDR3 comprises 15 residues. Trimming removed 5 bases at V and 3 bases at J, with 17 bases between. Germline lookup yields CDR1 KGHSH and CDR2 LQKENI. The CDR3 DNA reads as TGTGCCAGCTCAGCGGATAGAGGGGCGCACTACGAGCAGTACTTC. It translates to CASSADRGAHYEQYF. The variable domain in full, with the rest retrieved from reference TRBV18 and TRBJ2-7, is NAGVMQNPRHLVRRRGQEARLRCSPMKGHSHVYWYRQLPEEGLKFMVYLQKENIIDESGMPKERFSAEFPKEGPSILRIQQVVRGDSAAYFCASSADRGAHYEQYFGPGTRLTVT.

The rearrangement links TRBV19 to TRBJ1-2, with D possibly being TRBD1 (5 bases). V lost 6 bases and J lost 2, with 10 bases in between. Germline CDR1 reads LNHDA; CDR2 reads SQIVND (reference sequence). The CDR3 runs to 13 residues. The CDR3 coding sequence is TGTGCCAGTAGCGGACAAGAAAACTATGGCTACACCTTC. Its protein is CASSGQENYGYTF.

The count of this clone is one. The chain uses TRBV30 and TRBJ1-3; D is unclear. V lost 5 bases and J lost 2, with 4 bases in between. Germline V lookup: CDR1 GTSNPN, CDR2 SVGIG (reference sequence). This CDR3 has 11 amino acids. The CDR3 coding sequence is TGTGCCTGGGGGCCTGGAAACACCATATATTTT. This translates into CAWGPGNTIYF.

The gene calls are TRBV10-3 and TRBJ2-7; 8 positions agree with TRBD2. The CDR3 sequence is 14 residues long. Germline assignment: CDR1 ENHRY and CDR2 SYGVKD. The V segment lost 4 bases and the J segment 3 bases; nucleotides outside the gene matches: 5. CDR3 nucleotides: TGTGCCATCAGTGCGGGACTAGTTTTCTACGAGCAGTACTTC. Amino acid sequence: CAISAGLVFYEQYF.

The chain uses TRBV21-1 and TRBJ2-7; the D segment call TRBD1 is taken from the table without a DNA check. TRBV21-1 is an annotated pseudogene. This CDR3 has 15 amino acids. This CDR3 is CASSIPPRTIYEQYF. The CDR3 DNA sequence: TGTGCCAGCAGCATCCCCCCCCGGACAATCTACGAGCAGTACTTC.

DNA of the CDR3: TGTGCCTGGATAAAGAGGGCTGGAAACACCATATATTTT. Protein sequence: CAWIKRAGNTIYF. The V call is TRBV30, the J call TRBJ1-3; D remains unclear. Looked up from germline, CDR1 is GTSNPN and CDR2 is SVGIG (reference sequence). V was shortened by 4 bases and J by 2 bases, with 9 bases between the two germline ends. This CDR3 has 13 amino acids.

The rearrangement uses TRBV4-1 and TRBJ2-3, with TRBD2 matching 7 bases. Trimming took 0 bases from V and 10 from J; bases not matched to a gene: 19. The CDR3 has 18 amino acids. Germline V lookup: CDR1 MGHRA, CDR2 YSYEKL. The CDR3 DNA reads as TGCGCCAGCAGCCAAGATAAAGGTACTAGCAGCGGGGCTCCGCCGCAGTATTTT. Translated: CASSQDKGTSSGAPPQYF.

This clone was observed a single time. The chain joins TRBV7-3 to TRBJ2-6; the match to TRBD1 covers 7 bases. Germline CDR1 is SGHTA and CDR2 is FQGTGA. The CDR3 is 15 residues long. Germline trimming cut 5 bases from V and 2 bases from J; bases unmatched to any gene: 3. CDR3 sequence reads: CASSHRGAGANVLTF. The CDR3 nucleotides are TGTGCCAGCAGCCACAGGGGAGCTGGGGCCAACGTCCTGACTTTC.

The chain uses TRBV15 and TRBJ1-2; no firm D call. This CDR3 has 14 residues. Trimming shortened V by 1 base and J by 5 bases, and 11 bases separated the two germline ends. The germline CDR1 and CDR2 sequences are LNHNV and YYDKDF (reference sequence). CDR3 coding DNA: TGTGCCACCAGCAGAGCAACCCATCTTTATGGCTACACCTTC. Translation gives CATSRATHLYGYTF.

This clone was seen only a few times. The CDR3: CASSMASGLPYNEQFF. Written as DNA, the CDR3 is TGTGCCAGCAGCATGGCGTCGGGACTACCCTACAATGAGCAGTTCTTC. The J gene is TRBJ2-1, the V gene TRBV5-6; TRBD2 aligns across 7 bases. This CDR3 is 16 amino acids long. Germline assignment: CDR1 SGHDT and CDR2 YYEEEE. The V gene end was trimmed by 4 bases and the J gene end by 2 bases; junction bases not matched to a gene: 9. The variable domain in full, with the rest retrieved from reference TRBV5-6 and TRBJ2-1, is DAGVTQSPTHLIKTRGQQVTLRCSPKSGHDTVSWYQQALGQGPQFIFQYYEEEERQRGNFPDRFSGHQFPNYSSELNVNALLLGDSALYLCASSMASGLPYNEQFFGPGTRLTVL.

CDR3 DNA sequence: TGTGCCAGCAGCTCACCGGACTACACAGTGGATACGCAGTATTTT. Translation gives CASSSPDYTVDTQYF. The chain recombines TRBV6-2 or TRBV6-3 with TRBJ2-3; D possibly corresponds to TRBD2 (6 bases). The CDR3 length is 15 residues. The ends were cut back, 6 bases at V and 6 bases at J, with 19 bases in the middle. CDR1 MNHEY and CDR2 SVGEGT come from the germline V gene.

V is TRBV10-3 and J is TRBJ2-5, with 9 positions matching TRBD2. There are 15 residues in the CDR3. V lost 10 bases and J lost 0; bases outside the gene matches: 9. From germline, CDR1 is ENHRY and CDR2 SYGVKD. This chain's CDR3 is CATRGGLANQETQYF. The CDR3 bases are TGTGCCACCCGTGGAGGACTAGCGAACCAAGAGACCCAGTACTTC.

The rearrangement links TRBV24-1 to TRBJ1-2; D is undetermined. CDR3 size: 13 residues. Germline-derived CDR1 and CDR2 are KGHDR and SFDVKD. V was pared by 4 bases and J by 8 bases, with 13 bases between. The CDR3 protein is CATSEVDGNGYTF. In nucleotides, the CDR3 is TGTGCCACCAGTGAGGTCGACGGGAACGGCTACACCTTC.

This clone showed up just once. The V call is TRBV18, the J call TRBJ2-2, with 7 bases aligning to TRBD1. V lost 2 bases and J lost 4; bases outside the gene matches: 4. CDR3 length: 15 residues. CDR1 is KGHSH, CDR2 LQKENI, per germline. The CDR3 nucleotides are TGTGCCAGCTCACCAAATACAGGGGTCACCGGGGAGCTGTTTTTT. Translated, it gives CASSPNTGVTGELFF.

J is TRBJ2-2 and V is TRBV7-9, with D possibly TRBD2 on 7 matching bases. The V end was cut by 5 bases, the J end by 1 base, with 14 bases between. Germline V gene data show CDR1 as SEHNR and CDR2 as FQNEAQ (reference sequence). The CDR3 is made up of 16 amino acids. The CDR3 sequence is CASSPPGGRNTGELFF. As DNA, the CDR3 is TGTGCCAGCAGCCCCCCGGGGGGCCGGAACACCGGGGAGCTGTTTTTT.

This chain joins TRBV30 and TRBJ1-1; the match to TRBD1 covers 7 bases. Trimming cost V 2 bases and J 3 bases; bases outside gene matches: 3. CDR3 length: 13 amino acids. The V gene's germline CDR1 is GTSNPN and CDR2 SVGIG (reference sequence). The CDR3 reads CAWSKQGYTEAFF. CDR3 DNA: TGTGCCTGGAGTAAACAGGGGTACACTGAAGCTTTCTTT.